The source of this T cell receptor (beta chain) is a study of shared clonotypes between healthy human individuals. Whole-study context: CD4 naive cells filled three plates per donor, CD4 memory three, CD8 naive two and CD8 memory one.

The table came from immunoSEQ multiplex PCR; TCRdb's copy has only in-frame clones and leaves some out. The table has over a million clones, roughly 70% seen once; the top ten hold over 1.3%. The sequenced material came from memory CD4+ T cells sorted from blood. As to subset: CD45RA-negative fraction. The sequence was collected from a man younger than 30 in good health.

Written as DNA, the CDR3 is TGTGCCAGCAGCTTCCCAGGGGTAGTGCTAGATACGCAGTATTTT. It specifies CASSFPGVVLDTQYF. The chain has TRBV7-8 and TRBJ2-3; maybe TRBD1 (6 bases). This CDR3 region has 15 residues. Trimming left V 3 bases short and J 5 bases short, with 15 bases between. The V gene's germline CDR1 is SGHVS and CDR2 FQNEAQ.